The clone carrying this T cell receptor (beta chain) has at least ten counts. TCRdb reanalysed the RACE reads using MiXCR and keeps one entry per CDR3 protein. The data show over 60,000 distinct CDR3 sequences, about 9.3% seen once. Germline V gene data show CDR1 as KGHSH and CDR2 as LQKENI. V dropped 6 bases and J dropped 0 bases, with 3 bases sitting between them. The CDR3 consists of 13 residues. This sample was taken from a study of human T cells and chemical hapten exposure. Sample time point: patch test 2, 6 weeks after DPC sensitization. Specified treatment: therapeutic diphenylcyclopropenone sensitization with weekly scalp DPC.

The sequencing used whole blood, collected in connection with sensitization to the hapten diphenylcyclopropenone (DPC). The V gene is TRBV18, the J gene TRBJ2-6; D is ambiguous. The TCR sequence derives from a woman aged 45-60 years with alopecia areata. Some clones in this sample may be carry-over from other donors' samples. The CDR3 nucleotides are TGTGCCAGCTCGCCCTCTGGGGCCAACGTCCTGACTTTC. It encodes CASSPSGANVLTF.